What follows are 7 T cell receptor beta chains derived from one specimen sequenced in a study of shared clonotypes between healthy human individuals. Sequencing used immunoSEQ multiplex PCR; TCRdb keeps in-frame clones, though not all of them. The sample includes some 2.4 million clones, roughly 93% of them seen just once. The specimen sequenced was naive CD4+ T cells from PBMCs. The sample's subset: CD45RA+ positively selected. These receptors came from a man younger than 35 in good health. Some clones in this sample may be carry-over from other donors' samples.

V gene TRBV6-1 combines with J gene TRBJ2-3; D gene unclear. V gave up 11 bases and J gave up 2 bases, with 14 bases separating them. CDR1 and CDR2 from the germline V gene are MNHNS and SASEGT. The CDR3 is 13 amino acids. CDR3: CAAGRAHTDTQYF. The CDR3, as DNA: TGTGCCGCCGGCCGAGCGCACACAGATACGCAGTATTTT.

The V call is TRBV27, the J call TRBJ2-6, with TRBD1 matching over 10 bases. With V trimmed by 8 bases and J by 4 bases, 14 bases remained unmatched. This CDR3 comprises 18 residues. CDR1 MNHEY and CDR2 SMNVEV come from the germline V gene (reference sequence). DNA for the CDR3: TGTGCCAGCCGCAAAGGACAGGGGGTGTTCGCCGGGGCCAACGTCCTGACTTTC. Its protein is CASRKGQGVFAGANVLTF.

The J gene is TRBJ2-2, the V gene TRBV5-4; D could derive from TRBD1 or TRBD2 (6 bases each). V was pared by 4 bases and J by 4 bases, with 14 bases between. The CDR3 extends over 15 amino acids. CDR1 and CDR2 (germline): SGHNT, YYREEE (reference sequence). In DNA, the CDR3 is TGTGCCAGCAGCAGCGCGGGGACACCCACCGGGGAGCTGTTTTTT. The encoded protein is CASSSAGTPTGELFF.

V and J are TRBV5-1 and TRBJ2-1; a weak D match, TRBD2 (5 bases). The CDR3 sequence is 12 residues long. Germline-derived CDR1 and CDR2 are SGHRS and YFSETQ. V lost 4 bases to trimming and J lost 10 bases, with 12 bases between them. The CDR3 bases are TGCGCCAGCAGCCAGATAACGGGGGAGCAGTTCTTC. Its protein is CASSQITGEQFF.

The chain is built from TRBV25-1 and TRBJ1-2; 7 nucleotides align to TRBD1. This CDR3 is built from 15 residues. Unmatched junction bases numbered 7, after V lost 3 bases and J lost 3 bases. Germline CDR1 and CDR2: MGHDK and SYGVNS. The CDR3 coding sequence is TGTGCCAGCAGTGACCCCAGGACAGGTTACTATGGCTACACCTTC. Translated: CASSDPRTGYYGYTF.

This chain uses TRBV7-2 with TRBJ2-7, with D perhaps TRBD2 (5 bases). Germline CDR1 reads SGHTA; CDR2 reads FQGNSA. The V end was cut by 5 bases, the J end by 2 bases, with 13 bases between. This CDR3 comprises 14 residues. CDR3 sequence (DNA): TGTGCCAGCAGCCCCGGGGTTATGACCTACGAGCAGTACTTC. Its translation: CASSPGVMTYEQYF.

CDR3 sequence reads: CASSLAPRNTGELFF. In DNA, the CDR3 is TGCGCCAGCAGCTTGGCCCCCAGAAACACCGGGGAGCTGTTTTTT. This chain uses TRBV5-1 with TRBJ2-2; D unresolved. V was cut by 0 bases and J by 2 bases, with 8 bases left in between. Germline assignment: CDR1 SGHRS and CDR2 YFSETQ. The CDR3 length is 15 residues.